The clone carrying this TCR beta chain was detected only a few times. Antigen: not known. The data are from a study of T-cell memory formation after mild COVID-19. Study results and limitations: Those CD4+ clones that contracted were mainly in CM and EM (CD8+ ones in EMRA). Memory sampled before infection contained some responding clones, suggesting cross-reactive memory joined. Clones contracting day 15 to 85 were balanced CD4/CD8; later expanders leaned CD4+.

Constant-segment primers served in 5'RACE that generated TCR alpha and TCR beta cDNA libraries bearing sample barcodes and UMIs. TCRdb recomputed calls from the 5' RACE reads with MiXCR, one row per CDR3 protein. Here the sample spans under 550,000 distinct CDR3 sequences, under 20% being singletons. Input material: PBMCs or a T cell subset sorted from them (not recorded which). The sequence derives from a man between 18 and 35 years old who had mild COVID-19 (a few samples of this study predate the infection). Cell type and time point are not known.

The CDR3 region is CASSLRRALDNEQFF. The CDR3 DNA is TGTGCCAGCAGCTTACGCAGGGCTTTGGACAATGAGCAGTTCTTC. The chain recombines TRBV7-2 with TRBJ2-1; perhaps TRBD1 as D (5 bases). This CDR3 has 15 amino acids. V lost 2 bases and J lost 5, with 13 bases in between. Germline V gene lookup returns CDR1 SGHTA and CDR2 FQGNSA.